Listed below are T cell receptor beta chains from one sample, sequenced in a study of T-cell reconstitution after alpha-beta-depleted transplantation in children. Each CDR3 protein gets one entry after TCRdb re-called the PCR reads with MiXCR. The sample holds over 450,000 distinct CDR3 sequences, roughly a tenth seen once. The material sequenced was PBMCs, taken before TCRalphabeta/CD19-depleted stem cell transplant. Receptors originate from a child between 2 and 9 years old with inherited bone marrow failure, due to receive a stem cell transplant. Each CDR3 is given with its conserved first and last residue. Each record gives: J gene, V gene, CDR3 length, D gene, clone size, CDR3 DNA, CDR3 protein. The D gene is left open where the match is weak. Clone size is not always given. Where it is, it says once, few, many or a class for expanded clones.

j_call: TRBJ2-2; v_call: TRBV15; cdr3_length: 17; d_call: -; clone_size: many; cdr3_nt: TGTGCCACCAGCACCCCCAGTACAGGGACGAACACCGGGGAGCTGTTTTTT; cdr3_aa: CATSTPSTGTNTGELFF
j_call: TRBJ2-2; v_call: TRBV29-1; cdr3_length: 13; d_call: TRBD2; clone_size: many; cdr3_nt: TGCAGCGTTCCCACTAGCGCCACCGGGGAGCTGTTTTTT; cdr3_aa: CSVPTSATGELFF
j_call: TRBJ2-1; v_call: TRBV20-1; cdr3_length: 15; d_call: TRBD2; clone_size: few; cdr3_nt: TGCAGTGCACCAAAGGGCGGGACTAGCGGGAGGGGGCAGTTCTTC; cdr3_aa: CSAPKGGTSGRGQFF
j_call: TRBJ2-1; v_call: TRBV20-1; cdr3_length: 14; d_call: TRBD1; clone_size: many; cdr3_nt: TGCAGTGCTGCACTGACAGGGGCGATGGATGAGCAGTTCTTC; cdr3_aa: CSAALTGAMDEQFF
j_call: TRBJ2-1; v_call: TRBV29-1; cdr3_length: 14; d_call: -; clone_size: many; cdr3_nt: TGCAGCGTCCAGGGTAGCTGGAATCTCGATGAGCAGTTCTTC; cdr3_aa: CSVQGSWNLDEQFF
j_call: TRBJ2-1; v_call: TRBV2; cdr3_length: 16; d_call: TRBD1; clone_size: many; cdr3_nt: TGTGCCAGCAGTGAACCCGGACAGGGGGCGGGCAATGAGCAGTTCTTC; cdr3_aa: CASSEPGQGAGNEQFF
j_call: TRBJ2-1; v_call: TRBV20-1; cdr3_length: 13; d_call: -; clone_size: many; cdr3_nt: TGCAGTGCTGAGCAGAGCTCCTACAATGAGCAGTTCTTC; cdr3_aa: CSAEQSSYNEQFF
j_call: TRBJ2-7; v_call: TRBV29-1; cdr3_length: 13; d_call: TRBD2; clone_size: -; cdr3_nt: TGCAGCGTGAGCAGCGGGATCCCCTACGAGCAGTACTTC; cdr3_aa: CSVSSGIPYEQYF
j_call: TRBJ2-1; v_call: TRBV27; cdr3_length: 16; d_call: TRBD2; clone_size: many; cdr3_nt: TGTGCCAGCACCCCTAACGGACTAGCGGGAGGGCCTAATCAGTTCTTC; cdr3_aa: CASTPNGLAGGPNQFF
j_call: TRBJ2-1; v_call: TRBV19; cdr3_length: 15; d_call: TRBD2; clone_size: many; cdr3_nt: TGTGCCAGTAGTATAGGACTAGCGGGAGTGAATGAGCAGTTCTTC; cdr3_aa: CASSIGLAGVNEQFF
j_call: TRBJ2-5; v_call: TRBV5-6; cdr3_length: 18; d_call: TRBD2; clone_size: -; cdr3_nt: TGTGCCAGCAGCTTGGATTCCCTAGCGGGGGGGCGGCAAGAGACCCAGTACTTC; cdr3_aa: CASSLDSLAGGRQETQYF
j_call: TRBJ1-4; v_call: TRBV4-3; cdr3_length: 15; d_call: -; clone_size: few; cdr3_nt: TGCGCCAGCAGCCAATTGGACGGTTCGAGGGAAAAACTGTTTTTT; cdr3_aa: CASSQLDGSREKLFF
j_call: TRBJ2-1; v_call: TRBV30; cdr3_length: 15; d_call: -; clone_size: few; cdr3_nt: TGTGCCTGGAGGGGAGGTATGAGGAATAGGGATGAGCAGTTCTTC; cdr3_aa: CAWRGGMRNRDEQFF
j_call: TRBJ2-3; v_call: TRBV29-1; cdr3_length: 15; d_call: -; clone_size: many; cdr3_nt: TGCAGCGTTTCGGGGACGGAAGAAAACACAGATACGCAGTATTTT; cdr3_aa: CSVSGTEENTDTQYF
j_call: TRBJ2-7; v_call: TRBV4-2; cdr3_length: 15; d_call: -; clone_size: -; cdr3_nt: TGTGCCAGCAGCCAAGATAGCGGCAGCTGCTACGAGCAGTACTTC; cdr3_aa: CASSQDSGSCYEQYF
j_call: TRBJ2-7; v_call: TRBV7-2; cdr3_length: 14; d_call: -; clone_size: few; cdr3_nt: TGTGCCAGCAGCTTACCCAGGTCCTCCTACGAGCAGTACTTC; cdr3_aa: CASSLPRSSYEQYF
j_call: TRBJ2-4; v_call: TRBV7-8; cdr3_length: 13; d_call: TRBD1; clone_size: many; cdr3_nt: TGTGCCAGCAGCTCATGGCCGGGACAGGGCCAGTACTTC; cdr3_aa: CASSSWPGQGQYF
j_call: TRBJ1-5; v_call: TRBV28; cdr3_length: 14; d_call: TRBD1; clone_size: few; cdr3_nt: TGTGCCAGCAGTTGGAGACAGGGTGGTCAGCCCCAGCATTTT; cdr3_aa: CASSWRQGGQPQHF
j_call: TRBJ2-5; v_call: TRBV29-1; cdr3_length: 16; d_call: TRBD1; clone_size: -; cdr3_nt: TGCAGCGTTGAGAAATGGGACAGCTGGTATCAAGAGACCCAGTACTTC; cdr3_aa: CSVEKWDSWYQETQYF
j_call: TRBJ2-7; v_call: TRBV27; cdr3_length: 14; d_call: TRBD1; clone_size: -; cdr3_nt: TGTGCCAGCAGTTTGACAGGGGCCCCCTACGAGCAGTACTTC; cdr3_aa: CASSLTGAPYEQYF
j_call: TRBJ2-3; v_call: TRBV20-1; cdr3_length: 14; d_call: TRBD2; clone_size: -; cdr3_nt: TGCAGTGCCAAGGGACTAATGCGCACAGATACGCAGTATTTT; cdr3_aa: CSAKGLMRTDTQYF